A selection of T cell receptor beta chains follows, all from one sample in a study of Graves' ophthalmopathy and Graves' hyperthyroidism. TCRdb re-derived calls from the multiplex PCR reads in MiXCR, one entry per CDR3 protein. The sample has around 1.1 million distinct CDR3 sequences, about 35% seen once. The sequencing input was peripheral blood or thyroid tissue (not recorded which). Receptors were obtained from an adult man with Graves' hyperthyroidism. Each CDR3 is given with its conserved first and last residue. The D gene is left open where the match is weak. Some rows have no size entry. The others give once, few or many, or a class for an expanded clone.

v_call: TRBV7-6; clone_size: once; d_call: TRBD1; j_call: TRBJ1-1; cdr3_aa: CASSLAGQEYGYTEAFF; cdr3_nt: TGTGCCAGCAGCTTAGCGGGACAGGAGTATGGCTACACTGAAGCTTTCTTT
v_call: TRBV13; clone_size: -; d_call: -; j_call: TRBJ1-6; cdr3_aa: CASSVDWRKLHSPLHF; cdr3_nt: TGTGCCAGCAGCGTAGATTGGAGGAAGCTACATTCACCCCTCCACTTT
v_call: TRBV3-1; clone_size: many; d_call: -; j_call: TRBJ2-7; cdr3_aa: CASSPGAVPYEQYF; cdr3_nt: TGTGCCAGCAGCCCGGGAGCGGTACCCTACGAGCAGTACTTC
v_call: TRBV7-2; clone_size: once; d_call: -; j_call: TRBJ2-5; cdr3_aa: CAIPPPGFQETQYF; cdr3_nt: TGTGCCATCCCCCCTCCCGGTTTCCAAGAGACCCAGTACTTC
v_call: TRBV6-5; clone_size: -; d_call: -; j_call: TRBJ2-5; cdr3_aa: CASSYGAGQPYQETQYF; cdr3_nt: TGTGCCAGCAGTTACGGGGCAGGGCAACCGTACCAAGAGACCCAGTACTTC
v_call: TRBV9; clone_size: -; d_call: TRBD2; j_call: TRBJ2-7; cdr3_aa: CASSAGTRTLEQYF; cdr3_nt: TGTGCCAGCAGCGCCGGGACTAGAACTCTCGAGCAGTACTTC
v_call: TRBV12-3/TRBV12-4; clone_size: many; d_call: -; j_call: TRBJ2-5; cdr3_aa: CASSSPPGQETQYF; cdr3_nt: TGTGCCAGCAGTTCCCCCCCGGGACAAGAGACCCAGTACTTC
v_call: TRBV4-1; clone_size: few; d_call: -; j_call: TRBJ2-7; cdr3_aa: CASSQEAAPGHSYEQYF; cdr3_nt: TGCGCCAGCAGCCAAGAGGCGGCTCCCGGCCACTCCTACGAGCAGTACTTC
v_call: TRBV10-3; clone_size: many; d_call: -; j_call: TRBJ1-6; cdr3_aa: CATLEPRDGNSPLHF; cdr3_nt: TGTGCCACACTGGAACCCCGGGACGGGAATTCACCCCTCCACTTT
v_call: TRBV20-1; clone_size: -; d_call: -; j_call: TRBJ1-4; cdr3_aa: CSAEGRTAEKLFF; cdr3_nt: TGCAGTGCTGAGGGACGAACAGCCGAAAAACTGTTTTTT
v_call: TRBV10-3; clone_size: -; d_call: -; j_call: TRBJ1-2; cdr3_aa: CASSSIARGRGGYTF; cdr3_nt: TGTGCCAGCAGTTCCATCGCCCGGGGTAGGGGTGGCTACACCTTC
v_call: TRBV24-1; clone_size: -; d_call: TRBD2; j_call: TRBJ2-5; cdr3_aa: CATAPAGTSEETQYF; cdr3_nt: TGTGCCACCGCCCCCGCCGGGACTAGCGAGGAGACCCAGTACTTC
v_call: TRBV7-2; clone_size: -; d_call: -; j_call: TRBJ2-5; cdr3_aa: CASAVEGFETQYF; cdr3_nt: TGTGCCAGCGCCGTCGAGGGGTTTGAGACCCAGTACTTC
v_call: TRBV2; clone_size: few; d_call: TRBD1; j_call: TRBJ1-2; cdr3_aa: CASSRRTGAVGYTF; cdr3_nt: TGTGCCAGCAGCCGAAGGACAGGGGCGGTGGGCTACACCTTC
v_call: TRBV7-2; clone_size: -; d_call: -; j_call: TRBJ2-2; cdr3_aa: CASSPALATGELFF; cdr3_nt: TGTGCCAGCAGCCCCGCGTTAGCCACCGGGGAGCTGTTTTTT
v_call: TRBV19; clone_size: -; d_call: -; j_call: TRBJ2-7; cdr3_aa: CASSGWDRRLFFEQYF; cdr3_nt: TGTGCCAGTAGTGGATGGGACCGTCGATTATTCTTCGAGCAGTACTTC
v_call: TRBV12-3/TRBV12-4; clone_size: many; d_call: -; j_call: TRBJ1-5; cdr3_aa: CASSRGGWGGNQPQHF; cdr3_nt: TGTGCCAGCAGCCGGGGTGGCTGGGGAGGAAATCAGCCCCAGCATTTT
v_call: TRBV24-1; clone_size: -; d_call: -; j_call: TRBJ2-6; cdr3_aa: CATSDLGGSGANVLTF; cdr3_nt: TGTGCCACCAGTGATTTGGGAGGCTCTGGGGCCAACGTCCTGACTTTC
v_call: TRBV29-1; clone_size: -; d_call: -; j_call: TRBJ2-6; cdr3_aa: CSVPLATSGANVLTF; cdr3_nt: TGCAGCGTTCCCTTGGCCACCTCTGGGGCCAACGTCCTGACTTTC
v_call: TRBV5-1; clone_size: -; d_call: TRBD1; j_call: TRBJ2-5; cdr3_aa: CASSLDRGYETQYF; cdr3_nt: TGCGCCAGCAGCTTGGACAGGGGTTACGAGACCCAGTACTTC
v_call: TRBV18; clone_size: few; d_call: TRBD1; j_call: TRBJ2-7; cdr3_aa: CASSPGTGTFEQYF; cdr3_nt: TGTGCCAGCTCACCCGGGACAGGGACGTTCGAGCAGTACTTC
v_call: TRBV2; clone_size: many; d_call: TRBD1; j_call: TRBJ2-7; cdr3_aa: CASTARQGKAYEQYF; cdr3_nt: TGTGCCAGCACGGCTAGACAGGGAAAGGCCTACGAGCAGTACTTC
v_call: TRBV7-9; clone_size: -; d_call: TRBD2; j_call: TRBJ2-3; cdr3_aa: CASSLAGGPVDTQYF; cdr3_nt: TGTGCCAGCAGCCTAGCGGGAGGGCCAGTAGATACGCAGTATTTT
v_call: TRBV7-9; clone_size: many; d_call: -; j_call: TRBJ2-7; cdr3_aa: CASSPIGAYEQYF; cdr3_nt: TGTGCCAGCAGCCCCATCGGCGCCTACGAGCAGTACTTC
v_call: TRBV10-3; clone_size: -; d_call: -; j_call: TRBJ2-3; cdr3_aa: CAIKPGGIHTDTQYF; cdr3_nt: TGTGCCATAAAACCCGGCGGCATCCACACAGATACGCAGTATTTT
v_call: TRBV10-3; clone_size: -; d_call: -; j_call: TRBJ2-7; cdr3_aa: CATQGSARAYEQYF; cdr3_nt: TGTGCCACCCAAGGGTCGGCCAGAGCCTACGAGCAGTACTTC
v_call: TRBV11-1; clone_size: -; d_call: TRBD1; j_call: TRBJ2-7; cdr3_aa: CASSHKRDRGYNEQYF; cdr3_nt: TGTGCCAGCAGCCACAAGCGGGACAGGGGGTACAACGAGCAGTACTTC
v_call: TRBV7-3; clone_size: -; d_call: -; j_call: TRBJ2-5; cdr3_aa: CASSPPQTSQETQYF; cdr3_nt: TGTGCCAGCAGCCCCCCACAGACAAGCCAAGAGACCCAGTACTTC
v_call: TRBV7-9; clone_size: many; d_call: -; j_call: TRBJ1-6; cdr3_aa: CASSTTVESPLHF; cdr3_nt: TGTGCCAGCAGCACCACCGTTGAGTCCCCCCTCCACTTT
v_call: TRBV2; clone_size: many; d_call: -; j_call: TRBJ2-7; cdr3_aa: CASTPQLEQYF; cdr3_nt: TGTGCCAGCACTCCACAACTAGAGCAGTACTTC
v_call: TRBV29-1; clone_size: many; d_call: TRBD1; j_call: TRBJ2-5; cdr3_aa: CSVDRGKETQYF; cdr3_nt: TGCAGCGTTGACAGGGGGAAAGAGACCCAGTACTTC
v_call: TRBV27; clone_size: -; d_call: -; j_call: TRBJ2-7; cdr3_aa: CASSPQERREQYF; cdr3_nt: TGTGCCAGCAGTCCACAGGAGCGTCGCGAGCAGTACTTC
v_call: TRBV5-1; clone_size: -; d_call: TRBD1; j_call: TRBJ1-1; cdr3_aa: CASSLATGENTEAFF; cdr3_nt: TGCGCCAGCAGCTTGGCGACAGGGGAGAACACTGAAGCTTTCTTT
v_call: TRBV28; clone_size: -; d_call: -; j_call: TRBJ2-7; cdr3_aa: CASMPGGTYEQYF; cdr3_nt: TGTGCCAGCATGCCAGGCGGGACCTACGAGCAGTACTTC
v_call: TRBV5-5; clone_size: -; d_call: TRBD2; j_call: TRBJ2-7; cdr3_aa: CASSLQRGSYEQYF; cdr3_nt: TGTGCCAGCAGCTTACAGCGGGGCTCCTACGAGCAGTACTTC
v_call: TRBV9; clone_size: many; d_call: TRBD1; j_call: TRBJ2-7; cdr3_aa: CASSGLGTGKVEQYF; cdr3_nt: TGTGCCAGCAGCGGACTAGGGACAGGGAAAGTCGAGCAGTACTTC
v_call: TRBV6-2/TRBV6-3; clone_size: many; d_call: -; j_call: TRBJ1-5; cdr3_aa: CASRGKPQHF; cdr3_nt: TGTGCCAGCAGGGGTAAGCCCCAGCATTTT
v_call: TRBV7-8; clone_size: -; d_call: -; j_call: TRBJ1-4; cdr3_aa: CASSYPRDGEKLFF; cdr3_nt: TGTGCCAGCAGCTACCCTCGGGACGGCGAAAAACTGTTTTTT
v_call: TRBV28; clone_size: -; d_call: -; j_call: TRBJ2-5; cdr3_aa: CASSERPGETQYF; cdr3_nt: TGTGCCAGCAGCGAAAGGCCGGGAGAGACCCAGTACTTC
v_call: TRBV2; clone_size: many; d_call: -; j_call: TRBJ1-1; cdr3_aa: CASKFMNTEAFF; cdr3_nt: TGTGCCAGCAAGTTCATGAACACTGAAGCTTTCTTT
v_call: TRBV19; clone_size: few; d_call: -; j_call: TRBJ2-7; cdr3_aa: CASTKVGGPSYEQYF; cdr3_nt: TGTGCCAGTACCAAGGTCGGGGGACCCTCCTACGAGCAGTACTTC
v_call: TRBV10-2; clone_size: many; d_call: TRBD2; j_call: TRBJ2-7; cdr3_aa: CASSEAGDSFDEQYF; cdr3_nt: TGCGCCAGCAGTGAAGCGGGAGATTCGTTCGACGAGCAGTACTTC
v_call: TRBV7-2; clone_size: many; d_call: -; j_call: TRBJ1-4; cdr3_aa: CASSTGAGRQEKLFF; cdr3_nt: TGTGCCAGCAGCACGGGGGCAGGTAGACAAGAAAAACTGTTTTTT
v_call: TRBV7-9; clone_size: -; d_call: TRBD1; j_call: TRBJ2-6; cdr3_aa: CASSPQGTGAGANVLTF; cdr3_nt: TGTGCCAGCAGCCCCCAAGGGACAGGGGCTGGGGCCAACGTCCTGACTTTC
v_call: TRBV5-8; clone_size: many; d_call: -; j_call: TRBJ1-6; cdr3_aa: CASSLAHLDSPLHF; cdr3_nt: TGTGCCAGCAGCTTGGCCCATCTGGATTCACCCCTCCACTTT
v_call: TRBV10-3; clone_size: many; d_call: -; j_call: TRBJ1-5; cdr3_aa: CAISVTGSRYQPQHF; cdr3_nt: TGTGCCATCAGTGTCACAGGGAGTCGCTATCAGCCCCAGCATTTT
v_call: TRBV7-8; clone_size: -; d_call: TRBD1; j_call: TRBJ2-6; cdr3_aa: CASSSRDRETQGANVLTF; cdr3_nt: TGTGCCAGCAGCTCCCGGGACAGGGAGACTCAGGGGGCCAACGTCCTGACTTTC
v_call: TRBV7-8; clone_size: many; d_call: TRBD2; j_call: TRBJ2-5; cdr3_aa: CASSSRTSQETQYF; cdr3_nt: TGTGCCAGCAGCTCAAGGACTAGTCAAGAGACCCAGTACTTC
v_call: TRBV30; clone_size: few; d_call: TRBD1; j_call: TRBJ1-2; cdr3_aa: CAWSLRTGRYGYTF; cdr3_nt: TGTGCCTGGAGTCTCCGGACAGGGAGATATGGCTACACCTTC
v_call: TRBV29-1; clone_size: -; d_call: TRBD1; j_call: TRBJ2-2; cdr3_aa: CSAGPRGSVELFF; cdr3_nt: TGCAGCGCTGGACCCAGGGGGAGTGTGGAGCTGTTTTTT
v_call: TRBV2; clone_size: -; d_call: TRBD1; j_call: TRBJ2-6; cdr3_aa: CASSQQIDRDFSGANVLTF; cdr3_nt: TGTGCCAGCAGCCAACAAATCGACAGGGATTTCTCTGGGGCCAACGTCCTGACTTTC
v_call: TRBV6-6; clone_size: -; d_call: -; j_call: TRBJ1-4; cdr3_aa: CASGHRVWDEKLFF; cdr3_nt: TGTGCCAGCGGCCACAGGGTCTGGGATGAAAAACTGTTTTTT
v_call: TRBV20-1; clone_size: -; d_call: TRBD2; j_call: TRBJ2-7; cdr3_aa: CSGRGGGLPYEQYF; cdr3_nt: TGCAGTGGTAGGGGCGGGGGGCTTCCCTACGAGCAGTACTTC